These 2 T cell receptor beta chains originate from one sample sequenced in a study of blood T cell repertoires in COVID-19. Measured with immunoSEQ multiplex PCR; TCRdb has only the in-frame clones, and not every one. The table has 120,000 to 150,000 clones, around 88% seen once; the top ten hold about 1.5%. The sequenced material came from peripheral blood. All receptors derive from a woman in her sixties or seventies with acute or convalescent COVID-19.

The gene calls are TRBV12-3 or TRBV12-4 and TRBJ2-7; TRBD1 agrees at 9 bases. The length of the CDR3 is 13 residues. With V trimmed by 6 bases and J by 4 bases, 4 bases remained unmatched. The CDR3 protein is CASSPGQGYEQYF. CDR3 coding DNA: TGTGCCAGCAGCCCGGGACAGGGATACGAGCAGTACTTC.

CDR3 DNA: TGTGCCAGCTCACCCCGCGGACAGGGTGGGGGAAACACTGAAGCTTTCTTT. Its translation: CASSPRGQGGGNTEAFF. This chain uses TRBV18 with TRBJ1-1; the match to TRBD1 covers 8 bases. The J segment lost 2 bases and the V segment lost 3 bases, leaving 11 bases of the junction unmatched. The CDR3 is made up of 17 amino acids. Germline V CDR1 and CDR2: KGHSH, LQKENI.